This passage covers 19 T cell receptor beta chains from one sample sequenced in a study of regulatory T cells in long-lasting Graves disease. Building of the TCR beta libraries involved iRepertoire HTBI primers and Arm-PCR of CDR3 regions. TCRdb re-analysed the multiplex PCR reads in MiXCR, keeping a single row per CDR3 protein. The data show about half a million distinct CDR3 sequences, more than 10% seen once. As for time point: newly diagnosed GD, antithyroid drugs for less than 3 months. Generation of the TCR library employed RNA extracted from PBMCs. This sample was shared with a second study, whose subject was T cells in Graves' hyperthyroidism and ophthalmopathy.

The sample consisted of peripheral blood mononuclear cells (PBMCs), taken at new diagnosis, from a patient treated with antithyroid drugs. These receptors came from a woman aged 25 to 39 with Graves disease.

The rearrangement links TRBV2 to TRBJ1-1; D possibly corresponds to TRBD1 (5 bases). Germline CDR1 and CDR2: SNHLY and FYNNEI. The germline V and J ends were trimmed by 8 bases and 0 bases, with 10 bases remaining between them. The CDR3 is made up of 13 amino acids. CDR3 sequence: CASGGKVNTEAFF. As DNA, the CDR3 is TGTGCCAGCGGGGGGAAGGTGAACACTGAAGCTTTCTTT.

This clonotype was observed a few times. The rearrangement links TRBV27 to TRBJ2-5, with D possibly called TRBD1 or TRBD2 (5 bases each). V was clipped by 2 bases and J by 2 bases, with 12 bases between them. CDR3 length: 15 residues. Germline V CDR1 and CDR2: MNHEY, SMNVEV (reference sequence). The CDR3 nucleotides read TGTGCCAGCAGTTTAGGTACGGGGCATCAAGAGACCCAGTACTTC. It codes for CASSLGTGHQETQYF.

This clonotype was counted a few times. The gene calls are TRBV7-2 and TRBJ1-4; D not resolved. This CDR3 is built from 15 residues. CDR1 is SGHTA and CDR2 is FQGNSA in the germline V gene. The V and J ends lost 1 base and 8 bases respectively, with 14 bases between them. CDR3 in DNA: TGTGCCAGCAGCTTAGGTTCACCGGCAGACGAAAAACTGTTTTTT. Protein: CASSLGSPADEKLFF.

The sample holds many counts of this clonotype. V and J are TRBV28 and TRBJ1-1; D remains unclear. Germline CDR1 reads MDHEN; CDR2 reads SYDVKM. V lost 5 bases and J 0 bases, leaving 10 bases between the germline ends. The CDR3 is made up of 14 amino acids. CDR3 coding DNA: TGTGCCAGCAGTAAGTTTTCCGTGAACACTGAAGCTTTCTTT. It is translated as CASSKFSVNTEAFF.

This clonotype has more than one count but fewer than ten. This chain uses TRBV19 with TRBJ2-1; the match to TRBD2 covers 9 bases. The germline gives CDR1 LNHDA, CDR2 SQIVND (reference sequence). The trim removed 0 bases at V and 7 bases at J, leaving 13 bases unmatched. The CDR3 covers 18 residues. The DNA of the CDR3 is TGTGCCAGTAGTATAGATCTATCGGCGGGAGGGCCTTTAAATGAGCAGTTCTTC. This encodes CASSIDLSAGGPLNEQFF.

The chain employs TRBV6-9 and TRBJ2-5; TRBD1 aligns across 9 bases. Trimming cost V 3 bases and J 4 bases; bases outside gene matches: 6. CDR3 length: 15 amino acids. The germline V gene has CDR1 MNHGY and CDR2 SVAAGI. DNA of the CDR3: TGTGCCAGCAGTTACACAGGGGGCTTGGTAGAGACCCAGTACTTC. It is translated as CASSYTGGLVETQYF.

As for this clonotype: A far larger clone is one base from this, pointing to a likely read error. The V call is TRBV12-3 or TRBV12-4, the J call TRBJ2-3; no definite D call. The J call is uncertain, as TRBJ2-7 better fits the DNA end. This CDR3 has 14 amino acids. In nucleotides, the CDR3 is TGTGCCCGCAGTTTTCGTTCCCGGGCCTACGAGCAGTACTTC. As protein: CARSFRSRAYEQYF.

This clonotype has just a few counts. The V and J genes are TRBV6-1 and TRBJ1-6; possible D gene TRBD1, 5 bases. This CDR3 is built from 17 residues. Germline CDR1 MNHNS, CDR2 SASEGT. The ends were cut back, 6 bases at V and 3 bases at J, with 18 bases in the middle. CDR3 nucleotides: TGTGCCAGCAGCTCTCCCCCTGGGACTATCTATAATTCACCCCTCCACTTT. It yields the protein CASSSPPGTIYNSPLHF.

This clonotype occurred a few times. The CDR3 sequence is CASCSGLYNEQFF. The CDR3 DNA reads TGTGCCAGCTGTTCGGGACTCTACAATGAGCAGTTCTTC. This chain uses TRBV11-3 with TRBJ2-1, with D possibly being TRBD2 (6 bases). Germline loops: CDR1 SGHNT, CDR2 YENEEA. The CDR3 has 13 residues. Trimming removed 8 bases from V and 3 bases from J, with 11 bases in between.

With regard to this clonotype: A much larger clonotype is one base distant, so this may be a read error. The chain recombines TRBV24-1 with TRBJ2-1; D gene unclear. Trimming took 8 bases from V and 7 from J, leaving 14 bases between them. Germline CDR1 KGHDR, CDR2 SFDVKD. The CDR3 extends over 13 amino acids. The DNA of the CDR3 is TGTGCCACCAATGACCTATATGAGAATGAGCAGTTCTTC. Translated: CATNDLYENEQFF.

This clonotype was counted at least ten times. This chain connects TRBV11-2 to TRBJ2-2; possibly TRBD2 for D (5 bases). Trimming removed 8 bases from V and 5 bases from J, with 21 bases in between. The CDR3 has 16 amino acids. The germline CDR1 and CDR2 sequences are SGHAT and FQNNGV. CDR3 coding DNA: TGTGCCAGCCGCCCCCCCGGGAAGGGCCGAACCGGGGAGCTGTTTTTT. Translating it yields CASRPPGKGRTGELFF.

This clonotype was detected many times. The chain has TRBV12-3 or TRBV12-4 and TRBJ2-1; 8 bases match TRBD2. V dropped 8 bases and J dropped 8; count of bases not matched to a gene: 20. This CDR3 is 17 amino acids long. CDR3: CASGKGSGASLSYEQFF. The CDR3, as DNA: TGTGCCAGCGGGAAGGGTAGCGGGGCTTCCCTGAGCTATGAGCAGTTCTTC.

This clonotype was seen a handful of times. The J gene is TRBJ2-1, the V gene TRBV11-1, with D unresolved. V was pared by 4 bases and J by 6 bases, with 16 bases between. Germline loops: CDR1 SGHAT, CDR2 FQDESV (reference sequence). CDR3 length: 15 residues. The CDR3, as DNA: TGTGCCAGCAGCTCAGTATTCCTTCCCCTCAATGAGCAGTTCTTC. As protein: CASSSVFLPLNEQFF.

About this clonotype: It may be a read error: a sequence one base away is much more abundant. This chain connects TRBV19 to TRBJ1-5; D call uncertain. The CDR3 runs 15 residues. Per the germline V gene, CDR1 is LNHDA and CDR2 is SQIVND (reference sequence). The CDR3 bases are TGTGCCAGTAGTCCTGACCGGTATAGCAATCAGCCCCTGCATTTT. Its protein is CASSPDRYSNQPLHF.

In this sample, this clonotype turned up many times. V usage is TRBV20-1 and J usage is TRBJ1-1, with 12 bases aligning to TRBD1. Germline assignment: CDR1 DFQATT and CDR2 SNEGSKA (reference sequence). The CDR3 consists of 16 residues. V trimming: 4 bases; J trimming: 3 bases; junction bases outside the gene matches: 9. CDR3: CSANRRDRGRDTEAFF. The CDR3 nucleotides read TGCAGTGCTAACCGCCGGGACAGGGGGCGCGACACTGAAGCTTTCTTT.

Ten or more counts support this clonotype. J is TRBJ1-1 and V is TRBV2; TRBD1 might be the D (5 bases). Trimming shortened V by 8 bases and J by 4 bases, and 11 bases separated the two germline ends. This CDR3 comprises 12 residues. Germline lookup yields CDR1 SNHLY and CDR2 FYNNEI. The DNA for the CDR3 is TGTGCCAGCGAGGGGATGTCCACTGAAGCTTTCTTT. Translation: CASEGMSTEAFF.

This clonotype was detected ten times or more. The rearrangement uses TRBV10-3 and TRBJ2-7; 11 nucleotides match TRBD1. Per the germline V gene, CDR1 is ENHRY and CDR2 is SYGVKD. V trimming: 7 bases; J trimming: 3 bases; junction bases outside the gene matches: 5. CDR3 length equals 14 residues. CDR3 in amino acids: CAINAGQGVYEQYF. The CDR3, as DNA: TGTGCCATCAACGCGGGACAGGGGGTCTACGAGCAGTACTTC.

This clonotype was seen repeatedly, ten times or more. The J gene is TRBJ1-1, the V gene TRBV7-3; 7 bases agree with TRBD1. The CDR3 is 13 residues long. Losses at the gene ends were 4 bases for V and 4 bases for J; bases not matched to a gene: 3. Germline V gene data show CDR1 as SGHTA and CDR2 as FQGTGA. The CDR3 DNA follows: TGTGCCAGCAGCTCCTACAGGGGCACTGAAGCTTTCTTT. Translated: CASSSYRGTEAFF. The full variable domain, completed using reference TRBV7-3 and TRBJ1-1, is GAGVSQTPSNKVTEKGKYVELRCDPISGHTALYWYRQSLGQGPEFLIYFQGTGAADDSGLPNDRFFAVRPEGSVSTLKIQRTERGDSAVYLCASSSYRGTEAFFGQGTRLTVV.

This clonotype came up many times. The rearrangement uses TRBV6-2 or TRBV6-3 and TRBJ2-1; a weak D match, TRBD2 (6 bases). Germline CDR1 is MNHEY and CDR2 is SVGEGT. The CDR3 runs to 15 residues. V lost 7 bases to trimming and J lost 6 bases, with 19 bases between them. DNA for the CDR3: TGTGCCAGCACCGGGACTTTCGGGGGACGCAATGAGCAGTTCTTC. It yields the protein CASTGTFGGRNEQFF.